The 2 T cell receptor beta chains in this list originate from one sample, sequenced in a study of blood T cell repertoires in COVID-19. Method: immunoSEQ multiplex PCR; TCRdb's copy keeps in-frame clones and lacks some. This table holds about 150,000 clones, roughly four fifths found once. Sequenced input: peripheral blood. The receptor set was obtained from a human donor with acute or convalescent COVID-19. The donor label of this sample is uncertain.

The CDR3 DNA reads TGTGCCAGCAGTTCGGCCCGAAGGGGGCCAGGCTACACCTTC. The encoded protein is CASSSARRGPGYTF. The chain is built from TRBV27 and TRBJ1-2; 7 positions match TRBD1. CDR1 is MNHEY, CDR2 SMNVEV, per germline (reference sequence). This CDR3 spans 14 amino acids. Unmatched junction bases numbered 10, after V lost 4 bases and J lost 8 bases.

This sequence joins TRBV19 and TRBJ1-6; D unresolved. CDR3 length: 14 amino acids. Trimming took 5 bases from V and 13 from J, leaving 18 bases between them. The germline V gene encodes CDR1 LNHDA and CDR2 SQIVND (reference sequence). As DNA, the CDR3 is TGTGCCAGTAGTCCCGGCGGGGTCCCGGGGCCCCTCCACTTT. Translated, it gives CASSPGGVPGPLHF.